This T cell receptor (beta chain) was identified in a study of T cells expressing NK-cell markers. As for the study in general: According to the study, TCR beta repertoires originated from sorted CD3+CD56+NKG2C+, CD3+CD56+NKG2C- and CD3+CD56-NKG2C+ T cells. Eight donors were sequenced, seven testing HCMV-seropositive and one testing seronegative.

Using the 5' RACE reads, TCRdb records one entry per CDR3 protein without DNA. The listing records over 120,000 distinct CDR3 sequences. The length of the CDR3 is 14 residues. Germline values: CDR1 SEHNR, CDR2 FQNEAQ (reference sequence). Comments on this clonotype: Its antigen is as yet unknown.

Study outcomes and limitations: These clonotypes also led the CD3+CD56-NKG2C+ fraction in four donors.

The chain is built from TRBV7-9 and TRBJ2-1; the D gene TCRdb calls, TRBD2, cannot be checked with no DNA. The receptor comes from a man younger than 35 in good health. Sequencing was carried out using blood T cells: a sorted CD56 or NKG2C T cell subset, CD4+ or CD8+ T cells, or bulk PBMC T cells (not recorded which). CDR3: CASSLVGRDNEQFF.